This T cell receptor (beta chain) comes out of a study of OX40 agonist ivuxolimab in advanced cancers. For the study at large: The patients got ivuxolimab, which is an agonistic anti-OX40 (CD134) antibody. At doses from 0.01 to 10 mg/kg, patients were given intravenous ivuxolimab every 2 weeks. Around 40% of patients had received prior checkpoint inhibitor therapy.

Sequenced by immunoSEQ multiplex PCR; TCRdb stores in-frame clones only, minus some. Among tens of thousands of clones listed, 70% to 80% were seen once. This clone was seen only a few times. The TCR was taken from an adult with an advanced solid tumor such as melanoma, head and neck, liver or kidney cancer. The sequenced sample was CD4+ or CD8+ T cells sorted from blood, obtained in a trial of the OX40 agonist ivuxolimab.

This CDR3 is CASSVTGLRGTDTQYF. CDR3 in DNA: TGTGCCAGCAGCGTCACGGGGTTGCGTGGCACAGATACGCAGTATTTT. The J gene is TRBJ2-3, the V gene TRBV9, with TRBD2 as a possible D gene (5 bases). The CDR3 consists of 16 residues. V was cut by 2 bases and J by 1 base, with 14 bases left in between. Germline lookup yields CDR1 SGDLS and CDR2 YYNGEE.